The 8 T cell receptor beta chains listed next were all sequenced from one sample in a study of shared clonotypes between healthy human individuals. The assay was immunoSEQ multiplex PCR, and TCRdb's table has in-frame clones only and misses some. The data contain about 2.5 million clones, roughly 90% of them singletons. The source material was naive CD4+ T cells from PBMCs. The subset was: CD45RA+ positively selected. The receptors derive from a man between 18 and 29 years old in good health. Some clones in this sample may be carry-over from other donors' samples.

This clone has just one count. V and J are TRBV7-3 and TRBJ2-7, with TRBD1 matching 7 bases. Germline CDR1 and CDR2: SGHTA and FQGTGA. CDR3 length: 15 residues. Trimming cost V 6 bases and J 0 bases; bases outside gene matches: 8. The CDR3 coding sequence is TGTGCCAGCAGGGGGACAGACGGAAGCTCCTACGAGCAGTACTTC. Its protein is CASRGTDGSSYEQYF. The full variable domain, with the rest looked up from reference TRBV7-3 and TRBJ2-7, is GAGVSQTPSNKVTEKGKYVELRCDPISGHTALYWYRQSLGQGPEFLIYFQGTGAADDSGLPNDRFFAVRPEGSVSTLKIQRTERGDSAVYLCASRGTDGSSYEQYFGPGTRLTVT.

The CDR3 DNA sequence: TGTGCTACCGCGAAGCGGAGCTCCTACGAGCAGTACTTC. Translation: CATAKRSSYEQYF. The chain employs TRBV28 and TRBJ2-7; maybe TRBD2 (5 bases). The CDR3 has 13 residues. The V gene's germline CDR1 is MDHEN and CDR2 SYDVKM.

The chain employs TRBV11-2 and TRBJ1-3, with no clear D. The CDR3 is 14 residues long. V was trimmed by 3 bases and J by 4 bases, leaving 10 bases between them. The germline CDR1 and CDR2 sequences are SGHAT and FQNNGV. In DNA form, the CDR3 reads TGTGCCAGCAGCTTCAGCCAGGCGGGAAACACCATATATTTT. Its translation: CASSFSQAGNTIYF.

This rearrangement joins TRBV7-9 to TRBJ1-2; 7 nucleotides align to TRBD1. The CDR3 runs 14 residues. The V gene's germline CDR1 is SEHNR and CDR2 FQNEAQ (reference sequence). The V gene end was trimmed by 0 bases and the J gene end by 8 bases; junction bases not matched to a gene: 6. CDR3 DNA: TGTGCCAGCAGCTTAGCTGGTACAGGGGAGGGCTACACCTTC. Translating it yields CASSLAGTGEGYTF.

The gene calls are TRBV20-1 and TRBJ1-5; D might be TRBD1 (5 bases). Germline-derived CDR1 and CDR2 are DFQATT and SNEGSKA (reference sequence). V was clipped by 4 bases and J by 12 bases, with 13 bases between them. The CDR3 is made up of 11 amino acids. In DNA form, the CDR3 reads TGCAGTGCTACCCCGGAGGGGATCCAGCATTTT. Its protein product is CSATPEGIQHF.

The chain links TRBV5-5 to TRBJ1-1, with 8 bases aligning to TRBD1. The germline V gene encodes CDR1 SGHKS and CDR2 YYEKEE (reference sequence). The trim removed 3 bases at V and 2 bases at J, leaving 6 bases unmatched. This CDR3 spans 15 amino acids. CDR3 region: CASSSGQGLNTEAFF. CDR3 coding DNA: TGTGCCAGCAGCTCCGGACAGGGACTAAACACTGAAGCTTTCTTT.

V usage is TRBV30 and J usage is TRBJ2-7, with D possibly being TRBD1 (6 bases). This CDR3 comprises 13 residues. V lost 1 base to trimming and J lost 3 bases, with 10 bases between them. Germline CDR1 and CDR2: GTSNPN and SVGIG (reference sequence). The CDR3 region is CAWSAGQHYEQYF. The CDR3 coding sequence is TGTGCCTGGAGTGCTGGACAGCACTACGAGCAGTACTTC.

The chain recombines TRBV21-1 with TRBJ1-2; TRBD1 is the table's D call, not checked against the DNA. TRBV21-1 is flagged as a pseudogene. The CDR3 covers 16 residues. The CDR3 spells CASGPPGGRSHYGYTF. CDR3 bases: TGTGCCAGCGGCCCACCAGGGGGCCGCTCCCACTATGGCTACACCTTC.